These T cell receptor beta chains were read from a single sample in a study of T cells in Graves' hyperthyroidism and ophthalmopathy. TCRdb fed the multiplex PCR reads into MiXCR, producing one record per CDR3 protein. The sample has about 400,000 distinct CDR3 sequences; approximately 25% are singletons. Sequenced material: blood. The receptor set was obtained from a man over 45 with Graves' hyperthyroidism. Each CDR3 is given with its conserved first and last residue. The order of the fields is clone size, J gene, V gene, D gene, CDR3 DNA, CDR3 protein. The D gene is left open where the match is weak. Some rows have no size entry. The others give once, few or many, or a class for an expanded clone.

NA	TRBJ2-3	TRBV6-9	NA	TGTGCCAGCAGTTACAGGAGCTGGCAGCGGAGCACAGATACGCAGTATTTT	CASSYRSWQRSTDTQYF
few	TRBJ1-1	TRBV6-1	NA	TGTGCCAGCAGGCCCTACCTCATGAACACTGAAGCTTTCTTT	CASRPYLMNTEAFF
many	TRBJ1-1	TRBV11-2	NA	TGTGCCAGCAGCTTAATTCTGGGTGGGGAAGCTTTCTTT	CASSLILGGEAFF
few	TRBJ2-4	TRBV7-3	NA	TGTGCCAGCAGCTTTCACCTGACTACCAGCAAAAACATTCAGTACTTC	CASSFHLTTSKNIQYF
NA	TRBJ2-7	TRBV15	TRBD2	TGTGCCACCAGGCTAGCGGGAGACTACGAGCAGTACTTC	CATRLAGDYEQYF
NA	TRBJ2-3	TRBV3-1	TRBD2	TGTGCCAGCAGCCAAGCCCAAGGACTAGCGGGAATTACGCAGTATTTT	CASSQAQGLAGITQYF
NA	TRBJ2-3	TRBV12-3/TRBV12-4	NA	TGTGCCAGCAGCCCTATACCAGATACGCAGTATTTT	CASSPIPDTQYF
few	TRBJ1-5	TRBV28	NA	TGTGCCAGCAGTTTTATGGAGAGCAATCAGCCCCAGCATTTT	CASSFMESNQPQHF
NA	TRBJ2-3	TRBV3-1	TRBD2	TGTGCCAGCAGCCAGACTAGCGGGAGATCAGATACGCAGTATTTT	CASSQTSGRSDTQYF
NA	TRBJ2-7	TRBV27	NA	TGTGCCAGCAGTTGGGCGATGGGCAGATACGAGCAGTACTTC	CASSWAMGRYEQYF
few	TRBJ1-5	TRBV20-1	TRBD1	TGCAGTGCTAGAGATGGACAGGGTGGCCAGCCCCAGCATTTT	CSARDGQGGQPQHF
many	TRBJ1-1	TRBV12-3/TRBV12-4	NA	TGTGCCAGCACCAGAACCCAACTATGGACAGCTTTCTTT	CASTRTQLWTAFF
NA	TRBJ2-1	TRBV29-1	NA	TGCAGCGTTGGTCCGGGGCTCCACAATGAGCAGTTCTTC	CSVGPGLHNEQFF
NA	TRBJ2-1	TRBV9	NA	TGTGCCAGCAGCGCCTCCAGGACAGACAATGAGCAGTTCTTC	CASSASRTDNEQFF
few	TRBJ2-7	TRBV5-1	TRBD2	TGCGCCAGCAGCACCGGGGGGGTTTCCTACGAGCAGTACTTC	CASSTGGVSYEQYF
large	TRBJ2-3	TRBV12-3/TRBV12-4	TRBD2	TGTGCCAGCAGTTTAACCCCTAGCGGGATACCCACCGATACGCAGTATTTT	CASSLTPSGIPTDTQYF
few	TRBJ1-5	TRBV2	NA	TGTGCCAGCAGTGAAGGGGCGGGTCAGCCCCAGCATTTT	CASSEGAGQPQHF
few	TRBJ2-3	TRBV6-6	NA	TGTGCCAGCAGTTACGGTGGCACCGGACCCACAGATACGCAGTATTTT	CASSYGGTGPTDTQYF
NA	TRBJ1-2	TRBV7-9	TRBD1	TGTGCCAGCAGCTTTAGGGGGACAGGGGGCGAGGATCCTTATGGCTACACCTTC	CASSFRGTGGEDPYGYTF
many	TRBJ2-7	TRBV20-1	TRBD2	TGCAGTGCTAGAGAGTCGGCTAGCGGGAGCTACGAGCAGTACTTC	CSARESASGSYEQYF
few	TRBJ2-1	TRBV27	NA	TGTGCCAGCACCCGTTTGGAGGGGACGTTCAATGAGCAGTTCTTC	CASTRLEGTFNEQFF
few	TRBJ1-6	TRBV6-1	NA	TGTGCCAGCAGTGAAGGTTATTTCGGAGGTAATTCACCCCTCCACTTT	CASSEGYFGGNSPLHF
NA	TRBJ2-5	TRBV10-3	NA	TGTGCCATCAGTGAATTTAATGTGGGCGGACACAACTTC	CAISEFNVGGHNF
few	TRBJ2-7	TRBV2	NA	TGTGCCACCAGTGCGTCCGGGGCCAAATGGGACGAGCAGTACTTC	CATSASGAKWDEQYF
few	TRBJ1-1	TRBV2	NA	TGTGCCAGCAGTGAGAGGCGAAACGCTGAAGCTTTCTTT	CASSERRNAEAFF
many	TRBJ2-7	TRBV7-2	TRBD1	TGTGCCAGCAGCCAGGGGGACAGATCCTACGAGCAGTACTTC	CASSQGDRSYEQYF
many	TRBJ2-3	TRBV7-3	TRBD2	TGTGCCAGCAGCCCAGGACTAGGGTCCACAGATACGCAGTATTTT	CASSPGLGSTDTQYF
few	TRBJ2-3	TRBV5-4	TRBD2	TGTGCCAGCAGCCCCGCCGGAGGAACTAGCGGACCCACAGATACGCAGTATTTT	CASSPAGGTSGPTDTQYF